The TCR beta chain described here comes from a study of tumor-infiltrating lymphocytes in primary liver carcinoma. Notes on the study in general: The 250 largest clones made up significantly more of tumor than blood repertoires (p = 0.039). Tumor-adjacent and tumor-blood pairs displayed less overlap than did pairs of tumor regions.

This clonotype was counted only a few times. The antigen remains unidentified. The junction and the germline gene differ at one end; a read error may be behind it. TCR beta cDNA came from about 0.45 ug total RNA, primed with a constant-region primer. Investigators got TCR beta libraries out of three nested multiplex PCR rounds, done with slightly modified ARM-PCR. TRBV1-TRBV30 forward primers and a C-beta reverse primer were used in the first two PCR rounds, which each ran for nine to ten cycles. MiXCR, applied by TCRdb to the multiplex PCR reads, yields one record per CDR3 protein. The table lists 150,000 to 200,000 distinct CDR3 sequences, 60% of them singletons. Germline DNA was also extracted, and blood RNA derived from unsorted whole blood. The patients lived with chronic HBV infection and had not yet received any treatment. What was collected before surgery was around 4 milliliters of peripheral blood.

Germline CDR1 MNHNY, CDR2 SVGAGI (reference sequence). This CDR3 is built from 15 residues. This sequence was found in a man aged 40-49 years with primary liver carcinoma and hepatitis B virus infection. The rearrangement uses TRBV6-6 and TRBJ2-7, with TRBD2 matching 10 bases. Sequencing input: peripheral blood. The CDR3 nucleotides are TGTGTCAGCAGTTACGGCGCTAGCGGGAGATACGAGCAGTACTTC. Residues: CVSSYGASGRYEQYF.